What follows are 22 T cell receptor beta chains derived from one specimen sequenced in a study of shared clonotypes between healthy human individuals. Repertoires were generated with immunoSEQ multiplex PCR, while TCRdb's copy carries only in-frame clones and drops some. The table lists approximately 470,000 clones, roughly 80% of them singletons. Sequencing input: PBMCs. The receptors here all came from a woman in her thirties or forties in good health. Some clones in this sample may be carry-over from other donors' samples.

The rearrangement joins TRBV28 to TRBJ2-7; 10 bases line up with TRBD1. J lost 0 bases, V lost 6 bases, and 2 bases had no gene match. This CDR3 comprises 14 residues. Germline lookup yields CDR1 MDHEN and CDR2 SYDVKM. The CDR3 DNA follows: TGTGCCAGCAGGGACAGGGGGAGCTCCTACGAGCAGTACTTC. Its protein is CASRDRGSSYEQYF.

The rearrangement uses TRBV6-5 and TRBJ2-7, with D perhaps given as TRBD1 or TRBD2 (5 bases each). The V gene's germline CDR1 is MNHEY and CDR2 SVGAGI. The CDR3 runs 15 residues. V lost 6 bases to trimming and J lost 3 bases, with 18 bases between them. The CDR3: CASRQGPIGDYEQYF. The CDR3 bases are TGTGCCAGCAGGCAGGGACCGATAGGTGACTACGAGCAGTACTTC.

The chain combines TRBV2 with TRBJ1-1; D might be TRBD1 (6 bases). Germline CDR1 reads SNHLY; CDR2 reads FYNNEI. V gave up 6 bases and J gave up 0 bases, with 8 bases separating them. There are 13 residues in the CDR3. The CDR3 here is CASRTGMNTEAFF. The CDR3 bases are TGTGCCAGCAGAACAGGGATGAACACTGAAGCTTTCTTT.

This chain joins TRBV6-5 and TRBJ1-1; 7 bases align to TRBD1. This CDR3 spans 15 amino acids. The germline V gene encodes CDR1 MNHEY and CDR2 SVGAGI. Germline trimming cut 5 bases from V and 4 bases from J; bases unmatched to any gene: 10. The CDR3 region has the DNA TGTGCCAGCAGTCGCCGACAGGGCGGCGGCACTGAAGCTTTCTTT. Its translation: CASSRRQGGGTEAFF.

The CDR3 is CASSFPGTYEQYF. CDR3 nucleotide sequence: TGTGCCAGCAGCTTCCCCGGGACCTACGAGCAGTACTTC. The chain joins TRBV5-4 to TRBJ2-7; perhaps TRBD2 as D (5 bases). The germline V gene has CDR1 SGHNT and CDR2 YYREEE (reference sequence). This CDR3 is built from 13 residues. Trimming stripped 2 bases from V and 2 bases from J, with 8 bases between.

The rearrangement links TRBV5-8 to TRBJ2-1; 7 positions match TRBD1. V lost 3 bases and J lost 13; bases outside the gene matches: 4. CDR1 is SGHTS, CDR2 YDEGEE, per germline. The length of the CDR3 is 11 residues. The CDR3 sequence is CASSSRDRQFF. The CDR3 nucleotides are TGTGCCAGCAGCTCTAGGGACAGACAGTTCTTC.

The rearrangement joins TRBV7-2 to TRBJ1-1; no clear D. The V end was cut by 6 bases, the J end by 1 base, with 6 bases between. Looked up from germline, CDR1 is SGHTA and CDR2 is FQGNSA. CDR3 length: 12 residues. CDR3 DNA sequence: TGTGCCAGCAGGTGGACGAACACTGAAGCTTTCTTT. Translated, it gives CASRWTNTEAFF.

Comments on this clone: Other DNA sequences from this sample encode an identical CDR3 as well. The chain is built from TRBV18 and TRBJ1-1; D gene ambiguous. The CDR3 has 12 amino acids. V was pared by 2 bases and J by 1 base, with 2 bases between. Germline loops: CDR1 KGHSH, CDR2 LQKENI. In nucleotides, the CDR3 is TGTGCCAGCTCACCAGGGAACACTGAAGCTTTCTTT. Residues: CASSPGNTEAFF.

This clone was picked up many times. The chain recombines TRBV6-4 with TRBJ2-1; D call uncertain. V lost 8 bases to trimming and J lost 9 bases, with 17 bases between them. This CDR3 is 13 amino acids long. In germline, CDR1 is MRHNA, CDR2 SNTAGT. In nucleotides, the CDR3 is TGTGCCAGCGGGCCTACGGTAGTAGGTGAGCAGTTCTTC. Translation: CASGPTVVGEQFF.

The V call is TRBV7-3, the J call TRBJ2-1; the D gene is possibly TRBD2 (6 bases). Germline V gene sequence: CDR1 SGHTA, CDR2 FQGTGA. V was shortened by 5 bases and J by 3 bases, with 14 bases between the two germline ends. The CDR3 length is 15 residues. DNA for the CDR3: TGTGCCAGCAGCCTCACGGGCGGGATCTACAATGAGCAGTTCTTC. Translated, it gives CASSLTGGIYNEQFF.

Written as DNA, the CDR3 is TGTGCCAGCAGCTTAGATCCGGGAGCCTCCTACGAGCAGTACTTC. Protein: CASSLDPGASYEQYF. The rearrangement uses TRBV7-9 and TRBJ2-7; D is perhaps TRBD2 (6 bases). In germline, CDR1 is SEHNR, CDR2 FQNEAQ (reference sequence). V lost 1 base and J lost 0, with 10 bases in between. CDR3 length: 15 residues. Supplemented by reference TRBV7-9 and TRBJ2-7, the full variable domain reads DTGVSQNPRHKITKRGQNVTFRCDPISEHNRLYWYRQTLGQGPEFLTYFQNEAQLEKSRLLSDRFSAERPKGSFSTLEIQRTEQGDSAMYLCASSLDPGASYEQYFGPGTRLTVT.

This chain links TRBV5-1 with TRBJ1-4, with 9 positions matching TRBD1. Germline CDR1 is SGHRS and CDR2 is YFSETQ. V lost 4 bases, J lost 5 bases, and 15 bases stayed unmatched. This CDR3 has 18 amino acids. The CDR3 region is CASSALPGQGFRNEKLFF. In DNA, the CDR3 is TGCGCCAGCAGCGCCCTACCGGGACAGGGTTTTAGAAATGAAAAACTGTTTTTT.

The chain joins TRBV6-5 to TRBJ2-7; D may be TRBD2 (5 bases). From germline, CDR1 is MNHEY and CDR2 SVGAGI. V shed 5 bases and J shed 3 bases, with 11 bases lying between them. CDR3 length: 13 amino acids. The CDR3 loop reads CASSISLGYEQYF. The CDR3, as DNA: TGTGCCAGCAGTATTTCACTAGGCTACGAGCAGTACTTC.

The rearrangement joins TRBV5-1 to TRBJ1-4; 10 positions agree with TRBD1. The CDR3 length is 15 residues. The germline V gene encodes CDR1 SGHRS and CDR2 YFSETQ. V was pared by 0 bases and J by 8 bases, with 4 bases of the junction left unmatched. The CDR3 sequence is CASSLEGTGAEKLFF. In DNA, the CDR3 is TGCGCCAGCAGCTTGGAAGGGACAGGGGCCGAAAAACTGTTTTTT.

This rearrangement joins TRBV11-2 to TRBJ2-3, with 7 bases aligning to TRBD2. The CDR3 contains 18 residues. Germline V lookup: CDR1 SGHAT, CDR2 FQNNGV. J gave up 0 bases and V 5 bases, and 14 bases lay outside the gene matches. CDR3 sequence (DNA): TGTGCCAGCAGCCGCTTCGGGGGGAATCCGGATAGCACAGATACGCAGTATTTT. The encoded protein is CASSRFGGNPDSTDTQYF.

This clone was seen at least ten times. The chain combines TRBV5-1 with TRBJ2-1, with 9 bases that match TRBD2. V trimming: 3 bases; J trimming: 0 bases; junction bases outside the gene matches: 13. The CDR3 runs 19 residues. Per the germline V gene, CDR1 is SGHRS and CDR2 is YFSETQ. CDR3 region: CASSYRLAAGPYSYNEQFF. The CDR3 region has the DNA TGCGCCAGCAGCTATCGACTAGCGGCAGGGCCCTACTCCTACAATGAGCAGTTCTTC.

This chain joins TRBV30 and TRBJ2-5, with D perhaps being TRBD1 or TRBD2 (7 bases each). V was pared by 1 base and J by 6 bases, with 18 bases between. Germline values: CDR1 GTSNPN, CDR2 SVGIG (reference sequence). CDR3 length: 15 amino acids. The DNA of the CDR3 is TGTGCCTGGAGTGCCGGGGGAGGGGGCATGAAGACCCAGTACTTC. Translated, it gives CAWSAGGGGMKTQYF.

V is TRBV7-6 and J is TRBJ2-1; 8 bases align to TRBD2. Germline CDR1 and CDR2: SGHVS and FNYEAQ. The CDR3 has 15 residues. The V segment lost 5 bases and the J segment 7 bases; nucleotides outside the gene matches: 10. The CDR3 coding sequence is TGTGCCAGCAGCCTACCCGGGACTAGTCGGAATGAGCAGTTCTTC. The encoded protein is CASSLPGTSRNEQFF. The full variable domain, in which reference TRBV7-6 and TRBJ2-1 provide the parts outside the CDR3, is GAGVSQSPRYKVTKRGQDVALRCDPISGHVSLYWYRQALGQGPEFLTYFNYEAQQDKSGLPNDRFSAERPEGSISTLTIQRTEQRDSAMYRCASSLPGTSRNEQFFGPGTRLTVL.

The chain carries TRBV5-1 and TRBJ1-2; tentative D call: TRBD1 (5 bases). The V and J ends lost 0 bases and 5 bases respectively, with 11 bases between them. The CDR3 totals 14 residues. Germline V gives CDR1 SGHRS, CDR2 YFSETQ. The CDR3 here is CASSLEQGGYGYTF. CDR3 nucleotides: TGCGCCAGCAGCTTGGAGCAGGGAGGGTATGGCTACACCTTC.

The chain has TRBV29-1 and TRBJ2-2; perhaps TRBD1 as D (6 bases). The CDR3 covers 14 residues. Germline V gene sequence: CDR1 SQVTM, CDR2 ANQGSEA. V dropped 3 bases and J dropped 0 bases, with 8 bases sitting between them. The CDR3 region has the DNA TGCAGCGTTGACGACAGGCCGAACACCGGGGAGCTGTTTTTT. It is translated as CSVDDRPNTGELFF.

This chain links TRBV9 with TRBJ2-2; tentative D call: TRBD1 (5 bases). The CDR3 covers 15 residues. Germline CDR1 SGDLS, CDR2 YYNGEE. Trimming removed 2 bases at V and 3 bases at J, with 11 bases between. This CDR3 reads CASSVDTPDTGELFF. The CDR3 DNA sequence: TGTGCCAGCAGCGTGGACACCCCCGACACCGGGGAGCTGTTTTTT.

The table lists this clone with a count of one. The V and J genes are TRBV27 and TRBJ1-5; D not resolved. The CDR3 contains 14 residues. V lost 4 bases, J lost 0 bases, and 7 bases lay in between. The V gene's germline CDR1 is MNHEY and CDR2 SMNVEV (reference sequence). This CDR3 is CASSSDYSNQPQHF. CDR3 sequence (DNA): TGTGCCAGCAGTTCGGATTATAGCAATCAGCCCCAGCATTTT.